The T cell receptor (beta chain) under discussion was sequenced for a study of blood T cells in healthy people across ages (dated by TCRdb to between 2015 and 2017). About the investigation overall: In model experiments, roughly one uniquely barcoded TCR beta cDNA molecule per two T cells was captured by template switching. To track age-related changes in TCR beta repertoire diversity, the study relied on deep sequencing normalized with unique cDNA molecular identifiers. The donors were split into four age groups: young (average around 15 years), middle-aged (around 37), aged (roughly 60) and long-lived (more than 80). For two donors (one aged 18 to 29 and one aged 80 or older), the study analyzed two additional independent replicas of 1 million unique cDNA reads from the same blood draw. Points the paper makes about the study in general: Donor CMV infection status was unknown, potentially confounding age-related changes in expanded clonotypes. A strong correlation was found between observed TCR beta diversity and the percentage of naive T cells measured by flow cytometry. Compared with the aged group, the long-lived group had more naive CD4+ T cells, fewer expanded clones and increased TCR diversity, suggesting age selection. As age increased, observed TCR beta diversity per million T cells dropped in a roughly linear way, and a significant reduction was already evident by age roughly 36. Conclusive comparison of naive and antigen-experienced compartments was prevented by the profiling of bulk unsorted PBMCs. Estimates of total diversity based on one million sequenced T cells were regarded as lower bounds and as underestimates.

At the junction V is shortened by 1 base and J by 5 bases, with 17 bases in between. The germline V gene gives CDR1 as ENHRY and CDR2 as SYGVKD. Inclusive of the bounding cysteine and phenylalanine, the CDR3 is 17 residues long. Of all the DNA, just the CDR3 is kept, 51 bases in frame from base 1. Library preparation was by 5' RACE. Sequenced using an Illumina HiSeq 2500. A second PCR of roughly 6 to 12 cycles was performed with a sample-barcoded 5' primer and a J-beta primer mix. Each TCR beta cDNA molecule received a unique molecular identifier from a template-switch 5' adaptor carrying 12 random nucleotides. At least 2.5 million CDR3-containing paired-end reads were obtained from each sample. First-strand cDNA synthesis was performed from all RNA using the Mint cDNA synthesis kit, with priming by a TRBC-specific oligonucleotide. Following uracil-DNA glycosylase treatment, a first 18-cycle PCR with universal primers M1SS and BC2_uni_R was performed on all cDNA. From the authors' description of their analysis: Each sample was normalized by randomly selecting 1 million high-quality reads, each carrying a distinct molecular identifier. Instead of being binned into consensus sequences, reads with shared molecular identifiers were discarded. MiTCR, with a Q25 quality threshold and the strictest error-elimination algorithm, was used for CDR3 identification, clonotype clustering and error correction. A nonparametric unseen species model with Euler transformation was used to estimate a lower bound on total TCR beta diversity. TCRdb reprocessing: public reads trimmed at Q25 with fastp, clones called with MiXCR, in-frame beta chains kept. Duplicate CDR3 protein sequences are folded into a single record with the most common DNA and genes. Here the V and J calls rest on TCRdb's processing, not on the authors' analysis. This sample has 760,000 or so distinct CDR3 sequences in its table, and 25% of those were observed once. The biggest ten clones account for 9.4% of the sample.

This clonotype came up a few times. Its antigen is not yet known. No much larger clone exists at a distance of one base, and base qualities are not known. The donors were 40 or so Caucasian individuals from Russia, aged 6 to 90 years, who were systemically healthy. About 10 milliliters of peripheral blood were collected from each donor into EDTA-treated Vacutainer tubes. PBMCs were isolated by Ficoll-Paque density-gradient centrifugation, with at least 7 million obtained per sample. Total RNA, at least 6 micrograms per sample, was extracted from PBMCs with Trizol reagent. For every donor, flow cytometry on a PBMC aliquot measured the percentage of naive CD45RAhigh/CD27high T cells. The sample also formed part of further work on T cells of mothers and their children. The second study, in turn, reports: The donors were nine systemically healthy Caucasian individuals, made up of three mothers and their six children. cDNA synthesis consumed the entire amount of extracted RNA, loaded at roughly 1.5 ug RNA in each 15 ul reaction. In the second PCR, sample barcodes and 2-4 random nucleotides were introduced via the M1S primer. Each mother yielded over 10 million TCR beta CDR3 reads and each child roughly 2.9 million reads. TCR recombination output is similarly shaped by thymic selection in related and unrelated pairs, with a minor effect exerted by inherited differences. Normalized repertoire overlap in related mother-child pairs was always slightly higher than in unrelated mother-child pairs, but the difference was never significant. No persistent microchimeric T cell clones were found, with a detection sensitivity of 85 to 100 clones per million clonotypes. The study used deep NGS to compare TCR beta repertoires of mothers and children, seeking features distinguishing related mother-child pairs from unrelated individuals. On average, the children were approximately 11 +/- 4 years old, while the mothers were around 42 +/- 4 years old. After adapter ligation was performed with NEBNext reagents, the libraries were sequenced on an Illumina HiSeq 2000 with 100+100 nt paired-end reads. To prevent cross-contamination, the mother and child libraries were prepared one month apart and sequenced in separate runs. Each donor had between about 450,000 and 2,200,000 distinct TCR beta clonotypes identified. Naive TCR beta clonotypes were estimated from low-frequency clonotypes matched to each donor's FACS-determined naive share, without sorting.

Sequenced sample: blood. The origin of this receptor is a boy between 5 and 17 years old in good health. The chain couples TRBV10-3 to TRBJ1-4; D gene: possibly TRBD1, on 6 matching bases. Read as DNA, the sequence is TGTGCCATCAGTGAGTACAAAGGACAGCAGATCAATGAAAAACTGTTTTTT. It translates as CAISEYKGQQINEKLFF.